Shown below are 14 T cell receptor beta chains from a single sample sequenced in a study of CD8 T cells in ankylosing spondylitis. For these TCRs, the target antigens are not known. General study findings and limits: Roughly eight highly homologous variants made up a TCR beta motif that seemed to typify ankylosing spondylitis blood.

MiXCR, run by TCRdb on the 5' RACE reads, gives a single entry per CDR3 protein. The sample shows 500,000 to 550,000 distinct CDR3 sequences, roughly 13% of them seen only once. The sequenced sample consisted of blood, either unsorted or a sorted T cell fraction (not recorded which). These TCRs come from a male donor with ankylosing spondylitis.

The CDR3 region has the DNA TGTGCCAGCAGCTTACAGGGGAGCCCCTACAATGAGCAGTTCTTC. This translates into CASSLQGSPYNEQFF. This chain connects TRBV7-9 to TRBJ2-1; D perhaps matches TRBD1 (6 bases). The CDR3 contains 15 residues. Trimming shortened V by 2 bases and J by 2 bases, and 10 bases separated the two germline ends. Germline V lookup: CDR1 SEHNR, CDR2 FQNEAQ (reference sequence).

This clonotype was detected a few times. This chain links TRBV18 with TRBJ2-3, with D unclear. V lost 3 bases to trimming and J lost 0 bases, with 4 bases between them. This CDR3 contains 13 residues. Germline lookup yields CDR1 KGHSH and CDR2 LQKENI. The CDR3 is CASSPMSTDTQYF. CDR3 sequence (DNA): TGTGCCAGCTCACCCATGAGCACAGATACGCAGTATTTT.

The chain has TRBV5-5 and TRBJ1-2; 7 bases are a match to TRBD1. The J segment lost 5 bases and the V segment lost 5 bases, leaving 9 bases of the junction unmatched. This CDR3 has 14 residues. Per the germline V gene, CDR1 is SGHKS and CDR2 is YYEKEE (reference sequence). CDR3 residues: CASSLVTGDYGYTF. The CDR3 nucleotides are TGTGCCAGCAGTTTAGTCACAGGGGATTATGGCTACACCTTC.

This clonotype was counted between two and nine times. The conserved closing phenylalanine or tryptophan is absent in this CDR3, likely reflecting a read error. V gene TRBV11-2 combines with J gene TRBJ1-4; D remains ambiguous. CDR1 SGHAT and CDR2 FQNNGV come from the germline V gene. The CDR3 extends over 14 amino acids. V was clipped by 5 bases and J by 0 bases, with 7 bases between them. Here the CDR3 reads CASSPPPTNEKLFL. The CDR3 region has the DNA TGTGCCAGCAGCCCTCCCCCAACTAATGAAAAACTGTTTCTT.

The chain has TRBV20-1 and TRBJ1-5; 7 bases match TRBD1. Germline lookup yields CDR1 DFQATT and CDR2 SNEGSKA (reference sequence). J lost 3 bases, V lost 0 bases, and 8 bases had no gene match. The CDR3 covers 16 residues. The CDR3 region is CSARDLRTGPNQPQHF. CDR3 coding DNA: TGCAGTGCTAGAGACCTCCGGACAGGCCCCAATCAGCCCCAGCATTTT.

This clonotype was counted a few times. V gene TRBV13 combines with J gene TRBJ2-7; D unresolved. The CDR3 is made up of 15 amino acids. Per germline, CDR1 PRHDT and CDR2 FYEKMQ (reference sequence). V lost 5 bases, J lost 1 base, and 15 bases lay in between. Written as DNA, the CDR3 is TGTGCCAGCAGCAGCGAAACGTCGGGTTCCTACGAGCAGTACTTC. This sequence encodes CASSSETSGSYEQYF.

This clonotype has ten or more counts. V and J are TRBV3-1 and TRBJ1-1; D gene ambiguous. The CDR3 is 14 residues long. The V and J ends lost 0 bases and 4 bases respectively, with 9 bases between them. In germline, CDR1 is LGHDT, CDR2 YNNKEL (reference sequence). The CDR3 nucleotides read TGTGCCAGCAGCCAAGATAGGGTAGGCACTGAAGCTTTCTTT. Encoded protein: CASSQDRVGTEAFF.

CDR3 DNA sequence: TGTGCCAGCAATGGCGGGAGAGGCCAAGAGACCCAGTACTTC. It specifies CASNGGRGQETQYF. The chain carries TRBV2 and TRBJ2-5; TRBD2 agrees at 7 bases. The length of the CDR3 is 14 residues. Germline V gives CDR1 SNHLY, CDR2 FYNNEI. The trim removed 7 bases at V and 1 base at J, leaving 6 bases unmatched.

This clonotype was seen only a few times. V is TRBV12-3 or TRBV12-4 and J is TRBJ1-1, with 12 bases that match TRBD1. CDR3 size: 14 residues. Trimming at V came to 6 bases and at J to 6 bases, leaving 5 bases not matched to a gene. The CDR3 nucleotides are TGTGCCAGCAGAGCGGGACAGGGGGCCTCTGAAGCTTTCTTT. It encodes CASRAGQGASEAFF.

This clonotype was seen a few times. The chain combines TRBV24-1 with TRBJ2-3; either TRBD1 or TRBD2 may fit D (6 bases each). This CDR3 has 17 residues. Trimming took 0 bases from V and 3 from J, leaving 15 bases between them. The V gene's germline CDR1 is KGHDR and CDR2 SFDVKD. The CDR3 loop reads CATSDLWGAGGTDTQYF. CDR3 bases: TGTGCCACCAGTGATTTGTGGGGGGCCGGTGGAACAGATACGCAGTATTTT.

The sample holds many counts of this clonotype. V and J are TRBV11-2 and TRBJ2-1, with 9 nucleotides matching TRBD2. CDR3 length: 16 residues. CDR1 and CDR2 (germline): SGHAT, FQNNGV. Losses at the gene ends were 5 bases for V and 7 bases for J; bases not matched to a gene: 12. CDR3 coding DNA: TGTGCCAGCAGCCCGAGGCCTAGCGGGATGGGGAATGAGCAGTTCTTC. Residues: CASSPRPSGMGNEQFF.

This rearrangement joins TRBV5-1 to TRBJ2-2; D may be TRBD1 (6 bases). Germline V gene sequence: CDR1 SGHRS, CDR2 YFSETQ. The CDR3 is made up of 15 amino acids. Between the trimmed V and J ends, which lost 3 bases and 4 bases, there was a span of 13 bases. Written as DNA, the CDR3 is TGCGCCAGCAGCTGGGACACCCCGCGCACCGGGGAGCTGTTTTTT. Protein sequence: CASSWDTPRTGELFF.

CDR3 sequence (DNA): TGTGCCAGTTCTGCTAGCGGGGGTTTTGACACCGGGGAGCTGTTTTTT. Amino acid sequence: CASSASGGFDTGELFF. V and J are TRBV12-3 or TRBV12-4 and TRBJ2-2; 10 bases are shared with TRBD2. V lost 9 bases to trimming and J lost 3 bases; unmatched junction nucleotides: 10. The CDR3 is made up of 16 amino acids.

This clonotype was seen many times. CDR3 nucleotide sequence: TGCAGTGCTAGAGATAGAACGGTGAACACTGAAGCTTTCTTT. Its translation is CSARDRTVNTEAFF. The chain combines TRBV20-1 with TRBJ1-1; D unresolved. The V end was cut by 0 bases, the J end by 0 bases, with 8 bases between. CDR3 length: 14 amino acids. Germline V gives CDR1 DFQATT, CDR2 SNEGSKA (reference sequence).